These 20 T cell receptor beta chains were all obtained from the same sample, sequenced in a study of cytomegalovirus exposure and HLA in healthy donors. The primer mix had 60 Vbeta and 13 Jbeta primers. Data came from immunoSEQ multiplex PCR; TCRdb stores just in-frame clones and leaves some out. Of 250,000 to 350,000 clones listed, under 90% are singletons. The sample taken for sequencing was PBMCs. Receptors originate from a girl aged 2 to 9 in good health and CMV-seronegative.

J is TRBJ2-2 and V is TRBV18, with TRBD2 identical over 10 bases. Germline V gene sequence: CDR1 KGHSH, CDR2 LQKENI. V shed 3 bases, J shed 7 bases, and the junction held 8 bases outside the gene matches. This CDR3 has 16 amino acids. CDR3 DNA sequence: TGTGCCAGCTCACCCCTAGCGGGAGCTAATCGCGGGGAGCTGTTTTTT. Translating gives CASSPLAGANRGELFF.

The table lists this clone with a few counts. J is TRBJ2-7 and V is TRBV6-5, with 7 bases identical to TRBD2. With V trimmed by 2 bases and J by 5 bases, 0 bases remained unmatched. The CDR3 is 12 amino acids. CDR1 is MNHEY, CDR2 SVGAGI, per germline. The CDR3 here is CASSYRGDEQYF. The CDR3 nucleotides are TGTGCCAGCAGTTACCGGGGGGACGAGCAGTACTTC.

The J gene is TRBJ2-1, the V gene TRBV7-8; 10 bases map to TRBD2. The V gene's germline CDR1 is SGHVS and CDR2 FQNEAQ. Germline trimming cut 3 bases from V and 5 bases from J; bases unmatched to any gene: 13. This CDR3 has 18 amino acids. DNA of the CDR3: TGTGCCAGCAGCTTTACCCAGCGGGGGGGCATATTCGACAATGAGCAGTTCTTC. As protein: CASSFTQRGGIFDNEQFF.

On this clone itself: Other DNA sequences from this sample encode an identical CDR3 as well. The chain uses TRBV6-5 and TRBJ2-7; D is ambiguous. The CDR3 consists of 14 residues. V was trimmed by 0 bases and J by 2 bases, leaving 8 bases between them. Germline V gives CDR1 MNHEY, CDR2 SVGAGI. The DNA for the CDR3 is TGTGCCAGCAGTTACTCGAGAGCAACCTACGAGCAGTACTTC. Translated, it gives CASSYSRATYEQYF.

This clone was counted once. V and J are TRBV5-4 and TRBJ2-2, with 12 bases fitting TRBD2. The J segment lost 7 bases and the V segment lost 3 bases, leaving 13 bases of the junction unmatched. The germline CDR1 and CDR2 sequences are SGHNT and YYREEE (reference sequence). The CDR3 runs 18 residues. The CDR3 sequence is CASSWGGLAGGPDGELFF. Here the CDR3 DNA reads TGTGCCAGCAGCTGGGGGGGGCTAGCGGGAGGGCCTGACGGGGAGCTGTTTTTT.

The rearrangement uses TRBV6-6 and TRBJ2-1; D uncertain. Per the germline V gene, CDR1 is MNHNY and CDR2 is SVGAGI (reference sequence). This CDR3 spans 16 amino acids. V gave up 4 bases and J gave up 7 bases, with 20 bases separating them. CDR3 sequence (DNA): TGTGCCAGCAGTTTCTTAGTTGATAAAACCAATAATGAGCAGTTCTTC. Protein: CASSFLVDKTNNEQFF.

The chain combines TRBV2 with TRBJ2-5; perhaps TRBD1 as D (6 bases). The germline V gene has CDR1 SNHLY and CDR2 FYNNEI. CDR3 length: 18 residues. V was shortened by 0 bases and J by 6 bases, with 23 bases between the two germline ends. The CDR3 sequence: CASSEAQGQGRLSQTQYF. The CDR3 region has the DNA TGTGCCAGCAGTGAAGCGCAGGGGCAGGGGCGCCTATCGCAGACCCAGTACTTC.

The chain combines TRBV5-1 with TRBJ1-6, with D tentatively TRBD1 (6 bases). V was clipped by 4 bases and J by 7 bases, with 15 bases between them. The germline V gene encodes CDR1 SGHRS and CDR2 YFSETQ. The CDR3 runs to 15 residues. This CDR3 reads CASSPEDSYNSPLHF. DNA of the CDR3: TGCGCCAGCAGCCCCGAGGACAGTTACAATTCACCCCTCCACTTT.

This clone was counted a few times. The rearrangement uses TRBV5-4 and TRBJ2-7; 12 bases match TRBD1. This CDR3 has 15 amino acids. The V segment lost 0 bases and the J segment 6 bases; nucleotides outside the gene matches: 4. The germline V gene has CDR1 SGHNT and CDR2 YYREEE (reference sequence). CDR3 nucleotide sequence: TGTGCCAGCAGCTTGGGGGGACAGGGGGCAGGCGAGCAGTACTTC. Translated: CASSLGGQGAGEQYF.

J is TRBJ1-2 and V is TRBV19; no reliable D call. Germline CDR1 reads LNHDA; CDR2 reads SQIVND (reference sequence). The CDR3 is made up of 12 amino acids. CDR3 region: CAPVESTYGYTF. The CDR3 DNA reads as TGTGCGCCGGTGGAGAGCACCTATGGCTACACCTTC.

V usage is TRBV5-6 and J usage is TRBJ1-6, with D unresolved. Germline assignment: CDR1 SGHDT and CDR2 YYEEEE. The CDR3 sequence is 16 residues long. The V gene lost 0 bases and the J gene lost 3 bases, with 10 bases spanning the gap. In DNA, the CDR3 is TGTGCCAGCAGCTTGGAGCGGGAAATCTATAATTCACCCCTCCACTTT. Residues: CASSLEREIYNSPLHF.

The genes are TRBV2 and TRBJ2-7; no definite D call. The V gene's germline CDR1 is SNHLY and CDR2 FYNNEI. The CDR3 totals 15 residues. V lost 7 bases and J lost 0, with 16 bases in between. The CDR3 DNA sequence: TGTGCCAGCATTTCTGGCGGAGTGAGCTCCTACGAGCAGTACTTC. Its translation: CASISGGVSSYEQYF.

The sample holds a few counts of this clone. This CDR3 reads CASSQDSSSANGYTF. CDR3 in DNA: TGCGCCAGCAGCCAAGATTCTAGCTCGGCGAATGGCTACACCTTC. V gene TRBV4-1 combines with J gene TRBJ1-2; D not certain. Germline CDR1 and CDR2: MGHRA and YSYEKL. The V and J ends lost 0 bases and 6 bases respectively, with 14 bases between them. The CDR3 runs to 15 residues.

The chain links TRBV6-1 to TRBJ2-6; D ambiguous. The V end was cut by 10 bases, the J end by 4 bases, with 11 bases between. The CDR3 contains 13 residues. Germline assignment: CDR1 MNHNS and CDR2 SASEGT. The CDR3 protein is CATLVAGANVLTF. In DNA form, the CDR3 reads TGTGCCACTCTCGTGGCAGGGGCCAACGTCCTGACTTTC.

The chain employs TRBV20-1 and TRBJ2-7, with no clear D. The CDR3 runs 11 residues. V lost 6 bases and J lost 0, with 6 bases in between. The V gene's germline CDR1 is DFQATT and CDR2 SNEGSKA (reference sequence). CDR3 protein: CSALYSYEQYF. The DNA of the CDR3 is TGCAGTGCCCTCTACTCCTACGAGCAGTACTTC.

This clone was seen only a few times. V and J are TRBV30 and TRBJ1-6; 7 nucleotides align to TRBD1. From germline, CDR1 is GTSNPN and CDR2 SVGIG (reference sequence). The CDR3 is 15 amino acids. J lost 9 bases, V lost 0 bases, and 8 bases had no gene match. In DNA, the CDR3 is TGTGCCTGGAGTGTACGTCGACAGGGAGTTTCACCCCTCCACTTT. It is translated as CAWSVRRQGVSPLHF.

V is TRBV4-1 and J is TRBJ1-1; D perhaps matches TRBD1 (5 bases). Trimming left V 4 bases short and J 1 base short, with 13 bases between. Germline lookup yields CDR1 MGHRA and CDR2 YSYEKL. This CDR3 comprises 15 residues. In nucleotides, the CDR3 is TGCGCCAGCAGCCTTCTAGGGGCAGGGAACACTGAAGCTTTCTTT. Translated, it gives CASSLLGAGNTEAFF.

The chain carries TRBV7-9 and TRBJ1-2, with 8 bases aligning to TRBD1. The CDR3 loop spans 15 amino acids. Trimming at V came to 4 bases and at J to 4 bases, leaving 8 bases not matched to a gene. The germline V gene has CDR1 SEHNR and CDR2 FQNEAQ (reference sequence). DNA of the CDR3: TGTGCCAGCAGCTCCGCGGGACAGGAGCGCTATGGCTACACCTTC. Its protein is CASSSAGQERYGYTF.

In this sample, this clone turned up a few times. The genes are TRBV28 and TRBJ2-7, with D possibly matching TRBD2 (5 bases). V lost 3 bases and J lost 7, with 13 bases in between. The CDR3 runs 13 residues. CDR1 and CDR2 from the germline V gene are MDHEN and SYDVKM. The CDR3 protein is CASSFGFSGEQYF. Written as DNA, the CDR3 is TGTGCCAGCAGTTTCGGATTTTCGGGGGAGCAGTACTTC. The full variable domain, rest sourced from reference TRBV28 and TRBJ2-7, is DVKVTQSSRYLVKRTGEKVFLECVQDMDHENMFWYRQDPGLGLRLIYFSYDVKMKEKGDIPEGYSVSREKKERFSLILESASTNQTSMYLCASSFGFSGEQYFGPGTRLTVT.

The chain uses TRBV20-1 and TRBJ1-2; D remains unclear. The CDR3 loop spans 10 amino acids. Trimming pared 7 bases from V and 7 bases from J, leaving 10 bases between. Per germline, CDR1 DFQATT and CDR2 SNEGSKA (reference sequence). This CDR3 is CSERSTGYTF. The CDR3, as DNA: TGCAGTGAGAGGTCTACTGGCTACACCTTC.